This TCR beta chain was found in a study of CD8+CD57+ T cells in acquired aplastic anemia. CDR1 and CDR2 from the germline V gene are DFQATT and SNEGSKA (reference sequence). Trimming cost V 8 bases and J 4 bases; bases outside gene matches: 10. The CDR3 sequence is 14 residues long. Genomic DNA constituted the template upon which TCR beta VDJ and CDR3 profiling was performed. MiXCR, run by TCRdb on the reads, gives a single entry per CDR3 protein. The sample holds approximately 260,000 distinct CDR3 sequences; 65% to 90% are singletons and the top ten take 35% to 50%. A remark on this clonotype: Its antigen is currently unknown.

In patients chosen for sequencing, flow cytometry had shown CD8+CD57+ cell expansion. Study-level findings and limits: Patients and controls turned out to have some 30 CD8+ CDR3 sequences in common.

The receptor comes from a human donor with aplastic anemia. The chain uses TRBV20-1 and TRBJ2-2; the match to TRBD1 covers 7 bases. Sequenced input: sorted CD4+, CD8+, or CD8+CD57+ T cells (not recorded which) from PBMCs. CDR3 residues: CSTTKQGPTGELFF. CDR3 bases: TGCAGTACCACAAAACAGGGGCCCACCGGGGAGCTGTTTTTT.